This TCR beta chain was captured in a study of T-cell memory formation after mild COVID-19. Study conclusions and caveats: Mainly CM and EM harbored the contracting CD4+ clones; mainly EMRA harbored the CD8+ ones. SARS-CoV-2 specificity was not confirmed for second-wave clones peaking on day 37. The study detected some responding clones in pre-infection memory, suggesting cross-reactive memory joined.

CDR3 length equals 16 residues. Germline values: CDR1 MDHEN, CDR2 SYDVKM. V was clipped by 7 bases and J by 1 base, with 17 bases between them. 5'RACE, which relied on constant-segment primers, yielded TCR alpha and TCR beta cDNA libraries carrying sample barcodes and UMIs. TCRdb passed the 5' RACE reads through MiXCR, listing each CDR3 protein once. The repertoire holds under 700,000 distinct CDR3 sequences, with roughly 22% as singletons. Comment on this clonotype: The antigen remains undetermined.

The clonotype comes from an adult woman who had mild COVID-19 (a few samples of this study predate the infection). Cell type and time point are not known. The chain carries TRBV28 and TRBJ2-1; D is undetermined. Sequencing was carried out using PBMCs or a T cell subset sorted from them (not recorded which). The chain's CDR3 is CASIGVLVGSYNEQFF. The DNA for the CDR3 is TGTGCCAGCATAGGTGTCCTTGTTGGGTCCTACAATGAGCAGTTCTTC.